The 4 T cell receptor beta chains listed next were all sequenced from one sample in a study of T cell responses to AZD1222 COVID-19 vaccine. Only in-frame clones appear in the TCRdb table, and some are missing; sequencing was by immunoSEQ multiplex PCR. The sample has about 180,000 clones, about 90% seen once. This sample comprised peripheral blood, obtained 28 days after the second AZD1222 dose. These receptors came from an adult who received the AZD1222 COVID-19 vaccine.

This clone occurred a few times. V and J are TRBV7-6 and TRBJ2-5; TRBD2 matches 9 bases. V shed 5 bases and J 5 bases; nucleotides not matched to a gene: 9. The germline CDR1 and CDR2 sequences are SGHVS and FNYEAQ. CDR3 length: 15 residues. This CDR3 reads CASSPAGGKVETQYF. The DNA of the CDR3 is TGTGCCAGCAGCCCCGCGGGGGGGAAGGTGGAGACCCAGTACTTC.

To note about this clone: Other nucleotide sequences from this sample produce the same CDR3. The chain couples TRBV19 to TRBJ1-3, with D possibly matching TRBD1 (6 bases). CDR3 length: 15 amino acids. Deletions cut 5 bases from V and 0 bases from J, with 11 bases between. Germline CDR1 reads LNHDA; CDR2 reads SQIVND (reference sequence). In DNA form, the CDR3 reads TGTGCCAGTAGTTTCGGACAGATCTCTGGAAACACCATATATTTT. Translated, it gives CASSFGQISGNTIYF.

The V call is TRBV5-6, the J call TRBJ2-3, with TRBD2 identical over 10 bases. V lost 4 bases and J lost 5; bases outside the gene matches: 7. The CDR3 is 15 amino acids. Looked up from germline, CDR1 is SGHDT and CDR2 is YYEEEE. This CDR3 is CASSALGTSEDTQYF. The CDR3 nucleotides read TGTGCCAGCAGCGCCCTAGGGACTAGCGAAGATACGCAGTATTTT.

The V call is TRBV5-1, the J call TRBJ1-2; tentative D call: TRBD1 (5 bases). Trimming stripped 0 bases from V and 8 bases from J, with 8 bases between. Looked up from germline, CDR1 is SGHRS and CDR2 is YFSETQ. The CDR3 runs to 12 residues. The CDR3: CASSLEGEGYTF. DNA for the CDR3: TGCGCCAGCAGCTTGGAAGGGGAAGGCTACACCTTC.